These T cell receptor beta chains were read from a single sample in a study of blood T cell repertoires in COVID-19. Clones were sequenced by immunoSEQ multiplex PCR, and TCRdb holds only the in-frame ones, with some missing. The top ten hold around 2.5% of the sample, which has 250,000 to 350,000 clones, roughly 90% seen once. The sequenced sample was PBMCs or T cells enriched from blood (not recorded which). The receptors originated from a man in his 60s who had recovered from COVID-19. Each CDR3 is given with its conserved first and last residue. The D gene is left open where the match is weak. Clone size is shown for a subset of rows, as once, few, many or a class of expanded clone.

size: -
V: TRBV29-1
J: TRBJ2-3
D: TRBD2
CDR3: CSVRQASGKNNADTQYF
DNA: TGCAGCGTTCGCCAGGCTAGCGGGAAGAACAACGCAGATACGCAGTATTTT

size: -
V: TRBV21-1
J: TRBJ1-4
D: -
CDR3: CASSKAVTGTEGYNEKLFF
DNA: TGTGCCAGCAGCAAAGCGGTAACCGGGACAGAAGGTTATAATGAAAAACTGTTTTTT

size: -
V: TRBV6-5
J: TRBJ2-1
D: -
CDR3: CASRRTGFEQFF
DNA: TGTGCCAGCAGAAGAACAGGGTTCGAGCAGTTCTTC

size: -
V: TRBV5-6
J: TRBJ2-7
D: TRBD2
CDR3: CASSERGLADYEQYF
DNA: TGTGCCAGCAGCGAGAGGGGACTAGCGGACTACGAGCAGTACTTC

size: -
V: TRBV2
J: TRBJ1-1
D: TRBD1
CDR3: CARQGFGTEAFF
DNA: TGTGCCAGACAGGGGTTTGGAACTGAAGCTTTCTTT

size: -
V: TRBV5-1
J: TRBJ1-6
D: -
CDR3: CASSLEVAPEGPLHF
DNA: TGCGCCAGCAGCCTGGAGGTGGCGCCGGAGGGACCCCTCCACTTT

size: -
V: TRBV3-1/TRBV3-2
J: TRBJ2-7
D: -
CDR3: CASSQGRGQDSYEQYF
DNA: TGTGCCAGCAGCCAAGGTCGCGGCCAAGACTCCTACGAGCAGTACTTC

size: once
V: TRBV7-2
J: TRBJ1-2
D: TRBD1
CDR3: CASSFRQGDSVDYGYTF
DNA: TGTGCCAGCAGCTTTCGGCAGGGGGATTCCGTCGACTATGGCTACACCTTC

size: -
V: TRBV6-5
J: TRBJ1-2
D: -
CDR3: CASSYFGANYGYTF
DNA: TGTGCCAGCAGTTACTTCGGAGCAAACTATGGCTACACCTTC

size: -
V: TRBV7-9
J: TRBJ1-5
D: -
CDR3: CASSPQGSSGNQPQHF
DNA: TGTGCCAGCAGCCCACAGGGATCGTCGGGCAATCAGCCCCAGCATTTT

size: -
V: TRBV2
J: TRBJ2-7
D: TRBD1
CDR3: CASSGTGALGEQYF
DNA: TGTGCCAGCAGCGGAACAGGGGCTCTGGGCGAGCAGTACTTC

size: once
V: TRBV5-4
J: TRBJ1-3
D: -
CDR3: CASSLGSSGNTIYF
DNA: TGTGCCAGCAGCCTGGGGAGTTCTGGAAACACCATATATTTT

size: -
V: TRBV5-1
J: TRBJ1-1
D: -
CDR3: CASSLDRVLNTEAFF
DNA: TGCGCCAGCAGCTTGGATCGGGTTCTGAACACTGAAGCTTTCTTT

size: -
V: TRBV5-4
J: TRBJ1-4
D: TRBD1
CDR3: CASSAGDTTGANEKLFF
DNA: TGTGCCAGCAGCGCAGGGGACACTACAGGGGCTAATGAAAAACTGTTTTTT

size: -
V: TRBV18
J: TRBJ1-4
D: -
CDR3: CASSGLSREYGKLFF
DNA: TGTGCCAGCTCAGGCCTGAGCAGGGAATACGGAAAACTGTTTTTT

size: -
V: TRBV3-1/TRBV3-2
J: TRBJ2-3
D: -
CDR3: CASSHGGGVGTDTQYF
DNA: TGTGCCAGCAGCCACGGAGGCGGGGTGGGCACAGATACGCAGTATTTT

size: -
V: TRBV6-5
J: TRBJ1-2
D: -
CDR3: CASTRLGGIVDGYTF
DNA: TGTGCCAGTACTCGACTTGGGGGGATCGTGGATGGCTACACCTTC

size: few
V: TRBV11-2
J: TRBJ2-7
D: TRBD2
CDR3: CASSSEGLAGVSYEQYF
DNA: TGTGCCAGCAGCTCCGAGGGACTAGCGGGAGTATCCTACGAGCAGTACTTC

size: -
V: TRBV15
J: TRBJ2-5
D: TRBD1
CDR3: CATSRDLTTGLETQYF
DNA: TGTGCCACCAGCAGAGATCTAACGACAGGGCTAGAGACCCAGTACTTC

size: -
V: TRBV5-1
J: TRBJ1-4
D: -
CDR3: CASSSTATHEKLFF
DNA: TGCGCCAGCAGCTCAACAGCCACCCATGAAAAACTGTTTTTT

size: -
V: TRBV3-1/TRBV3-2
J: TRBJ2-1
D: TRBD2
CDR3: CATGLAYNEQFF
DNA: TGTGCCACCGGACTAGCCTACAATGAGCAGTTCTTC

size: -
V: TRBV4-1
J: TRBJ2-7
D: -
CDR3: CASSQVPGEAYEQYF
DNA: TGCGCCAGCAGCCAAGTACCGGGAGAAGCCTACGAGCAGTACTTC

size: -
V: TRBV7-9
J: TRBJ2-4
D: TRBD2
CDR3: CASSLGRGEGKNIQYF
DNA: TGTGCCAGCAGCTTAGGGCGTGGGGAGGGCAAAAACATTCAGTACTTC

size: once
V: TRBV6-4
J: TRBJ1-6
D: TRBD1
CDR3: CASRQGQGNSPLHF
DNA: TGTGCCAGCAGACAAGGACAGGGGAATTCACCCCTCCACTTT

size: -
V: TRBV18
J: TRBJ1-2
D: TRBD1
CDR3: CASTGQGNSNYGYTF
DNA: TGTGCCAGCACCGGACAGGGGAATTCTAACTATGGCTACACCTTC

size: -
V: TRBV4-1
J: TRBJ1-2
D: TRBD1
CDR3: CASSPPGRGEGYTF
DNA: TGCGCCAGCAGCCCCCCTGGCAGGGGGGAAGGCTACACCTTC

size: -
V: TRBV27
J: TRBJ1-5
D: -
CDR3: CASSLTGQPQHF
DNA: TGTGCCAGCAGCCTGACGGGTCAGCCCCAGCATTTT

size: -
V: TRBV28
J: TRBJ1-3
D: -
CDR3: CASSNGQSGNTIYF
DNA: TGTGCCAGCAGCAATGGACAGTCTGGAAACACCATATATTTT

size: -
V: TRBV5-4
J: TRBJ1-1
D: -
CDR3: CASSRTGGENTEAFF
DNA: TGTGCCAGCAGCCGAACCGGGGGAGAGAACACTGAAGCTTTCTTT

size: -
V: TRBV12-3/TRBV12-4
J: TRBJ1-1
D: -
CDR3: CASVTGNTEAFF
DNA: TGTGCCAGCGTTACAGGGAACACTGAAGCTTTCTTT

size: -
V: TRBV14
J: TRBJ2-3
D: TRBD2
CDR3: CASSQGAGGPRVTDTQYF
DNA: TGTGCCAGCAGCCAAGGAGCGGGAGGGCCGAGGGTCACAGATACGCAGTATTTT